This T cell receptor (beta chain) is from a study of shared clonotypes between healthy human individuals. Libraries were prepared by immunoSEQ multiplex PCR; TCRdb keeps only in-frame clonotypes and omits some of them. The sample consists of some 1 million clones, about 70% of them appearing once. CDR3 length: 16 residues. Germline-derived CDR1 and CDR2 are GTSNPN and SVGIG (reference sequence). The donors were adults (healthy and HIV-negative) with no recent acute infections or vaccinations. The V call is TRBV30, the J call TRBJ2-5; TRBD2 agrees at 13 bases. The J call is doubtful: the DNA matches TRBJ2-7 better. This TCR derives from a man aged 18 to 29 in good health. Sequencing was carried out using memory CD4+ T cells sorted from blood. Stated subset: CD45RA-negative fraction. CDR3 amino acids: CAWKLAGGPGSYEQYF. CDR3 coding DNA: TGTGCCTGGAAACTAGCGGGGGGGCCGGGCTCCTACGAGCAGTACTTC.